This TCR beta chain comes out of a study of blood T cell repertoires in COVID-19 (dated by TCRdb to the early 2020s). Study-level background: Samples from collaborators originated in the United States, Italy and Spain and spanned both the acute and convalescent phases of COVID-19. The material from the prospective study consisted of cDNA or gDNA derived from T cells, B-cell-depleted T cells, or PBMCs. Subjects who had been exposed to COVID-19, were actively infected with it, or had recovered from it provided the deeply sampled blood TCRbeta repertoires that made up the dataset. The repertoires were released in a freely available public database intended as a resource for research on the immune response to SARS-CoV-2. Samples were obtained from the ongoing ImmuneRACE study (first 160 participants) and from about 1,300 subjects provided by 6 global collaborators. A de-identified subject ID, COVID-19 status, age in years and sex were almost always included in the sample metadata. Where available, HLA class I and class II types were taken from metadata supplied by the sample provider and were not determined by assay-based typing.

The sample holds a few counts of this clone. Its antigen remains undetermined. Per-nucleotide qualities are absent, and no much larger clonotype sits a single base away. In the prospective study, participants were roughly 18 to 100 years old, resided in about two dozen geographic areas of the United States, and were enrolled through a virtual design. In the prospective study, cohorts were assigned on the basis of participant-reported clinical history obtained from a screening survey and a study questionnaire. For ImmuneRACE Cohort 3, a participant was defined as recovered based on two consecutive negative NP/OP PCR tests, clearance by a healthcare professional, or resolution of symptoms. In the prospective study, mobile phlebotomists collected whole blood, serum and a nasopharyngeal or oropharyngeal swab from each participant. Participants in the prospective study had the option to provide additional blood draws and questionnaires over a roughly two-month period. Blood samples from the prospective study were shipped frozen or at room temperature prior to DNA extraction.

CDR1 SGHRS and CDR2 YFSETQ were looked up in the germline V gene. Compared with germline, V lacks 1 base and J lacks 3 bases; bases without a gene match: 7. From the cysteine up to the phenylalanine, the CDR3 has a length of 16 residues. Only the CDR3 portion is preserved as DNA: 48 bases, with reading frame beginning at the first base. TCRbeta CDR3 regions were amplified from genomic DNA using the immunoSEQ Assay, a bias-controlled multiplex PCR. Per the original workflow: Within the assay, amplification of reference gene primers was used to estimate how many nucleated cells each sample contained. To quantify the absolute abundance of each unique TCRbeta CDR3 rearrangement, sequence reads were collapsed and filtered. For each sample, productive Simpson clonality was calculated as the square root of Simpson's diversity index across productive rearrangements. The clones in this table, taken by TCRdb from immuneACCESS, are in-frame only. Not every clone is retained; where verified, under half of the shortfall comes from an unresolved V gene, and the cause of the rest is unknown. V and J calls and clone size are copied from that table; D and trimming were computed from the DNA. This sample gives a few hundred thousand clones in total; around 81% of them show up just once. The top ten hold approximately 3.6% of the sample.

Broader findings and caveats from the paper: The quantity of clinical and demographic metadata differed by source and by participant and was supplied without curation.

The sequenced sample was PBMCs or T cells enriched from blood (not recorded which). The source is a man aged 50 to 59 who had recovered from COVID-19. The V and J segments used are TRBV5-1 and TRBJ1-1, with TRBD1 matching 9 junction bases. The CDR3: CASSLTGGARDTEAFF. The DNA sequence follows: TGCGCCAGCAGCTTGACAGGGGGCGCTAGGGACACTGAAGCTTTCTTT.